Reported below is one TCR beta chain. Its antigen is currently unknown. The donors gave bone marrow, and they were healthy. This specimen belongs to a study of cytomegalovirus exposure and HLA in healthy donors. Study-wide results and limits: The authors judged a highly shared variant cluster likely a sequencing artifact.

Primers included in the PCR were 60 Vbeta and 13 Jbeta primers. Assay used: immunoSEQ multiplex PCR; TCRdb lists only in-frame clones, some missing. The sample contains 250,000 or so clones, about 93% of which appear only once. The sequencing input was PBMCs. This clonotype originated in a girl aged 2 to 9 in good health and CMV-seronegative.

Written as DNA, the CDR3 is TGTGCCAGCAGCCCCAGAGGGGCTAGCGGGAGTCATTACAATGAGCAGTTCTTC. This sequence encodes CASSPRGASGSHYNEQFF. This chain uses TRBV7-9 with TRBJ2-1, with 10 bases lining up with TRBD2. Germline assignment: CDR1 SEHNR and CDR2 FQNEAQ (reference sequence). The ends lost 5 bases at V and 4 bases at J; junction bases unmatched: 14. This CDR3 is 18 amino acids long.